These 20 T cell receptor beta chains came from one sample sequenced in a study of T cells in Graves' hyperthyroidism and ophthalmopathy. Template material for amplifying TCR beta CDR3 regions consisted of RNA transcripts. First-round RT-PCR with HTBI primers amplified the TCR CDR3 region. TCRdb re-called the multiplex PCR reads with MiXCR, one entry per CDR3 protein. The table has about 290,000 distinct CDR3 sequences, around 16% seen once. The sequenced sample was blood. The receptors originated from a man aged 30 to 39 with Graves' hyperthyroidism.

In its sample, this clonotype was seen a few times. The chain employs TRBV28 and TRBJ2-3, with 9 bases aligning to TRBD1. The CDR3 has 16 residues. J was trimmed by 3 bases and V by 2 bases; bases with no gene match: 6. Germline CDR1 MDHEN, CDR2 SYDVKM. The CDR3 nucleotides read TGTGCCAGCAGTTTACTGGGGACAGGGTTTACAGATACGCAGTATTTT. Encoded protein: CASSLLGTGFTDTQYF. Filled out from reference TRBV28 and TRBJ2-3, the complete variable domain reads DVKVTQSSRYLVKRTGEKVFLECVQDMDHENMFWYRQDPGLGLRLIYFSYDVKMKEKGDIPEGYSVSREKKERFSLILESASTNQTSMYLCASSLLGTGFTDTQYFGPGTRLTVL.

This clonotype was found many times. The chain recombines TRBV20-1 with TRBJ2-7; 9 positions agree with TRBD1. J gave up 7 bases and V 6 bases, and 10 bases lay outside the gene matches. Germline assignment: CDR1 DFQATT and CDR2 SNEGSKA (reference sequence). This CDR3 region has 13 residues. This CDR3 reads CSAMTGGKEEQYF. CDR3 sequence (DNA): TGCAGTGCCATGACAGGGGGAAAGGAGGAGCAGTACTTC.

The rearrangement joins TRBV12-3 or TRBV12-4 to TRBJ1-5, with D hard to call. Trimming removed 5 bases at V and 11 bases at J, with 16 bases between. CDR3 length equals 13 residues. The CDR3 region has the DNA TGTGCCAGCAGTCCCGTTGTGAGCCAGGCCCAGCATTTT. As protein: CASSPVVSQAQHF.

The CDR3 loop reads CASSFPGTNYGYTF. In nucleotides, the CDR3 is TGTGCCAGCAGCTTCCCCGGGACCAACTATGGCTACACCTTC. The chain is built from TRBV7-2 and TRBJ1-2; weak D call: TRBD1 (5 bases). Germline CDR1 and CDR2: SGHTA and FQGNSA. V lost 3 bases and J 2 bases, leaving 10 bases between the germline ends. There are 14 residues in the CDR3.

This clonotype was found a few times. The chain carries TRBV28 and TRBJ2-1; no clear D gene. CDR3 length equals 13 residues. Per the germline V gene, CDR1 is MDHEN and CDR2 is SYDVKM. The germline V and J ends were trimmed by 3 bases and 4 bases, with 7 bases remaining between them. The CDR3 here is CASSFVPYNEQFF. CDR3 in DNA: TGTGCCAGCAGTTTTGTCCCGTACAATGAGCAGTTCTTC.

At least ten counts were recorded for this clonotype. This sequence joins TRBV6-1 and TRBJ2-5; TRBD2 matches 9 bases. CDR3 length: 16 amino acids. Germline CDR1 MNHNS, CDR2 SASEGT. The V and J ends lost 4 bases and 2 bases, in that order; junction bases with no gene match: 8. The CDR3 bases are TGTGCCAGCAGTGCCCGGCTAGCGGGATATCAAGAGACCCAGTACTTC. Translated, it gives CASSARLAGYQETQYF.

In DNA form, the CDR3 reads TGTGCCATGGGGCAGGGGGCCGATCAGCCCCAGCATTTT. Encoded protein: CAMGQGADQPQHF. The genes are TRBV10-3 and TRBJ1-5; 8 positions match TRBD1. This CDR3 has 13 amino acids. V shed 9 bases and J 5 bases; nucleotides not matched to a gene: 6. Germline V gene data show CDR1 as ENHRY and CDR2 as SYGVKD.

This clonotype has a handful of counts. This chain links TRBV19 with TRBJ1-1; 7 bases map to TRBD1. V shed 6 bases and J 0 bases; nucleotides not matched to a gene: 4. CDR1 and CDR2 (germline): LNHDA, SQIVND (reference sequence). This CDR3 spans 14 amino acids. The CDR3 here is CASSWDRLNTEAFF. CDR3 bases: TGTGCCAGTAGCTGGGACAGACTGAACACTGAAGCTTTCTTT.

This clonotype came up many times. The V call is TRBV6-9, the J call TRBJ1-6; no firm D call. This CDR3 spans 14 amino acids. Germline V lookup: CDR1 MNHGY, CDR2 SVAAGI. V lost 3 bases to trimming and J lost 5 bases, with 8 bases between them. The chain's CDR3 is CASSYGRNNSPLHF. DNA for the CDR3: TGTGCCAGCAGTTACGGACGGAATAATTCACCCCTCCACTTT.

CDR3 loop: CASSLEARGNTEAFF. CDR3 in DNA: TGCGCCAGCAGCTTGGAGGCCCGCGGGAACACTGAAGCTTTCTTT. The J gene is TRBJ1-1, the V gene TRBV5-1; D remains unclear. V gave up 0 bases and J gave up 1 base, with 10 bases separating them. The germline V gene encodes CDR1 SGHRS and CDR2 YFSETQ. This CDR3 has 15 amino acids.

This clonotype has only a few counts. The chain couples TRBV5-1 to TRBJ1-1; 9 bases align to TRBD1. Germline-derived CDR1 and CDR2 are SGHRS and YFSETQ. CDR3 length equals 14 residues. The V gene end was trimmed by 4 bases and the J gene end by 9 bases; junction bases not matched to a gene: 10. The CDR3 loop is CASSHGQGTGKAFF. Written as DNA, the CDR3 is TGCGCCAGCAGCCATGGACAGGGGACGGGAAAAGCTTTCTTT.

This rearrangement joins TRBV12-3 or TRBV12-4 to TRBJ1-4; D gene ambiguous. V gave up 3 bases and J gave up 6 bases, with 8 bases separating them. The CDR3 has 13 amino acids. In nucleotides, the CDR3 is TGTGCCAGCAGTTTGCTCGCCTATGAAAAACTGTTTTTT. Residues: CASSLLAYEKLFF.

In its sample, this clonotype was seen many times. The chain links TRBV7-3 to TRBJ2-5; TRBD2 matches at 7 bases. From germline, CDR1 is SGHTA and CDR2 FQGTGA. The CDR3 sequence is 15 residues long. Trimming removed 5 bases from V and 2 bases from J; junction bases left unmatched: 8. The CDR3 spells CASSQSGREQETQYF. The CDR3 DNA is TGTGCCAGCAGCCAATCGGGGCGGGAGCAAGAGACCCAGTACTTC.

This clonotype was detected many times. The rearrangement links TRBV30 to TRBJ1-1; TRBD1 agrees at 9 bases. Germline V gives CDR1 GTSNPN, CDR2 SVGIG (reference sequence). CDR3 length: 15 amino acids. V shed 2 bases and J 1 base; nucleotides not matched to a gene: 5. CDR3 nucleotides: TGTGCCTGGAGTTCACCGGGACAGGGGAACACTGAAGCTTTCTTT. Its translation is CAWSSPGQGNTEAFF. The full variable domain, rest sourced from reference TRBV30 and TRBJ1-1, is SQTIHQWPATLVQPVGSPLSLECTVEGTSNPNLYWYRQAAGRGLQLLFYSVGIGQISSEVPQNLSASRPQDRQFILSSKKLLLSDSGFYLCAWSSPGQGNTEAFFGQGTRLTVV.

The table lists this clonotype with many counts. J is TRBJ2-5 and V is TRBV11-2; D is unclear. Germline CDR1 SGHAT, CDR2 FQNNGV. V was trimmed by 5 bases and J by 5 bases, leaving 9 bases between them. CDR3 size: 12 residues. The CDR3 DNA is TGTGCCAGCAGCAGGAGTCGGGAGACCCAGTACTTC. It specifies CASSRSRETQYF.

This clonotype appeared a few times. The gene calls are TRBV30 and TRBJ2-7, with 12 bases aligning to TRBD2. V was clipped by 0 bases and J by 2 bases; unmatched bases: 8. This CDR3 has 17 amino acids. Germline V lookup: CDR1 GTSNPN, CDR2 SVGIG (reference sequence). In nucleotides, the CDR3 is TGTGCCTGGAGTGTATTCGGCCTAGCGGGAGGGGCCTACGAGCAGTACTTC. Amino acid sequence: CAWSVFGLAGGAYEQYF.

Ten or more counts support this clonotype. The V gene is TRBV29-1, the J gene TRBJ2-1; D is ambiguous. The CDR3 runs to 10 residues. Trimming took 5 bases from V and 8 from J, leaving 7 bases between them. The germline gives CDR1 SQVTM, CDR2 ANQGSEA. The CDR3 DNA reads as TGCAGCGTTTCTTGGGATGAGCAGTTCTTC. Its translation is CSVSWDEQFF.

This clonotype was counted many times. V usage is TRBV20-1 and J usage is TRBJ2-1, with D possibly matching TRBD2 (6 bases). Trimming took off 4 bases at V and 0 bases at J, with 16 bases between the two ends. The germline CDR1 and CDR2 sequences are DFQATT and SNEGSKA (reference sequence). The CDR3 runs 16 residues. CDR3 sequence (DNA): TGCAGTGCTATGTCGACGGGAGACCGCTCCTACAATGAGCAGTTCTTC. It yields the protein CSAMSTGDRSYNEQFF.

Ten or more counts support this clonotype. This chain links TRBV12-3 or TRBV12-4 with TRBJ2-7, with 10 bases matching TRBD2. The V segment lost 2 bases and the J segment 3 bases; nucleotides outside the gene matches: 13. The CDR3 sequence is 18 residues long. In nucleotides, the CDR3 is TGTGCCAGCAGTTTAAGACTAGCGGGCGAACTGTTCGGCTACGAGCAGTACTTC. It specifies CASSLRLAGELFGYEQYF.

This clonotype came up many times. This chain uses TRBV12-3 or TRBV12-4 with TRBJ2-5, with TRBD2 matching 10 bases. V lost 4 bases and J lost 6; bases outside the gene matches: 8. This CDR3 comprises 15 residues. CDR3 loop: CASSSSLAGEQTQYF. CDR3 sequence (DNA): TGTGCCAGCAGTTCCTCTCTAGCGGGAGAACAGACCCAGTACTTC.